This TCR beta chain stems from a study of T cell responses to AZD1222 COVID-19 vaccine. Profiling relied on immunoSEQ multiplex PCR, and the TCRdb table lists in-frame clones only, not all of them. The repertoire holds 150,000 to 190,000 clones, with about nine tenths as singletons. Trimming stripped 3 bases from V and 2 bases from J, with 9 bases between. Germline V lookup: CDR1 LNHDA, CDR2 SQIVND (reference sequence). This CDR3 region has 14 residues. The material was peripheral blood, obtained on day 0 of AZD1222 vaccination. This sequence joins TRBV19 and TRBJ2-3; no clear D gene. The TCR originated in an adult in good health. The CDR3 loop is CASSMGRDTDTQYF. The CDR3 bases are TGTGCCAGTAGTATGGGTAGAGACACAGATACGCAGTATTTT.